The present TCR beta chain was sequenced within a study of cytomegalovirus exposure and HLA in healthy donors. Study results and caveats: Presence/absence analyses assumed roughly uniform sequencing depth across donors. Analysis was carried out at a later point, and it linked a missense DCLRE1C variant to TCR beta V- and J-gene trimming. Common viral pathogens seemed to be connected with several of the most significant clusters, according to a later analysis.

With respect to this clone: Its antigen remains unidentified.

Both 60 Vbeta primers and 13 Jbeta primers went into the PCR. Using immunoSEQ multiplex PCR, the repertoire was profiled, and TCRdb retains in-frame clones only, with some absent. Of about 200,000 clones in the sample, roughly 85% were seen once. The receptor comes from a woman aged 50 to 60 in good health and CMV-seronegative. The sample comprised PBMCs.

This chain's CDR3 is CASSESQGVGELFF. As DNA, the CDR3 is TGCGCCAGCAGTGAGTCACAGGGCGTCGGGGAGCTGTTTTTT. The rearrangement links TRBV10-2 to TRBJ2-2; D perhaps matches TRBD1 (6 bases). V dropped 0 bases and J dropped 7 bases, with 9 bases sitting between them. Germline CDR1 is WSHSY and CDR2 is SAAADI. CDR3 length: 14 amino acids.